This T cell receptor (beta chain) came from a study of T cells in tumors after PD-1 blockade. The germline CDR1 and CDR2 sequences are SGHDT and YYEEEE. The V end lost 1 base, the J end lost 8 bases, and 9 bases lay between the germline ends. The length of the CDR3 is 12 residues. Clones were sequenced by immunoSEQ multiplex PCR, and TCRdb holds only the in-frame ones, with some missing. The sample lists just under 65,000 clones, 74% seen once, with around 4.7% in the top ten. The receptor comes from a human donor with basal cell carcinoma. The material sequenced was PBMCs, taken after anti-PD-1 treatment. The chain is built from TRBV5-6 and TRBJ1-2, with a tentative D call TRBD1 (5 bases). CDR3 region: CASSLKGPGYTF. The CDR3 bases are TGTGCCAGCAGCTTGAAGGGGCCGGGCTACACCTTC. The full variable domain, completed using reference TRBV5-6 and TRBJ1-2, is DAGVTQSPTHLIKTRGQQVTLRCSPKSGHDTVSWYQQALGQGPQFIFQYYEEEERQRGNFPDRFSGHQFPNYSSELNVNALLLGDSALYLCASSLKGPGYTFGSGTRLTVV.